This T cell receptor beta chain was sequenced during a study of T cells after yellow fever vaccination (dated by TCRdb to about 2019). Study-level background: The SMART-Seq v4 Ultra Low Input RNA kit was used to prepare libraries from fractions with low cell numbers. The cohort comprised two healthy male donors, one aged 18 to 29 and one aged 30 to 40 years. Bulk PBMC replicates and cell subsets were isolated from blood drawn at multiple timepoints before and after both primary and secondary immunization. To track T-cell clones before and after primary and booster YFV17D yellow fever vaccination, bulk TCR alpha and beta repertoires were sequenced longitudinally. Broad study findings and their caveats: A small share of clonotypes occurred in both CD4 and CD8 compartments, likely arising from convergent recombination. Compared with the primary T-cell response, the secondary T-cell response was faster but weaker, reaching its peak on day 5 rather than on day 15. Because only a couple of donors were included in the study, the extent to which the findings can be generalized is limited. After the booster, most of the clones that had expanded following primary vaccination were detected again (about 95% of CD4 and around 90% of CD8), which suggests that memory was broadly maintained. FACS-sorted repertoires could contain abundant contaminating clonotypes from the bulk population, so computational filtering was required.

Synthesis of TCR cDNA relied on 5'RACE template switching, a step that introduced a universal primer site along with unique molecular identifiers. Priming for cDNA synthesis came from both the TCR alpha and TCR beta constant segments. Libraries were amplified in two PCR steps, with sample barcodes and sequencing adapters added in the second step. Sequencing of libraries was performed on Illumina HiSeq 2500 (2x100 bp) or NovaSeq (2x150 bp). On the authors' methods: Demultiplexing of reads and collapsing into UMI consensus sequences were performed with MIGEC, and V(D)J alignment was carried out with MiXCR. Using edgeR on replicate PBMC samples, clonotypes were called vaccine-responding if FDR was below 0.01 and the log2 fold change was above 5 up to day 15. Each bulk clonotype was labeled CD4 or CD8 based on which sequenced repertoire, CD4 or CD8, contained the clonotype at higher abundance. TCRdb took the public reads, trimmed them with fastp at Q25, ran MiXCR for clone calling and kept in-frame beta chains. Every distinct CDR3 protein forms one entry, paired with its most common genes and DNA. TCRdb, not the authors, supplied the V and J calls. Here the sample has 500,000 to 650,000 distinct CDR3 sequences; roughly an eighth occur a single time. Under 15% of the sample lies in the top ten.

In light of the paper, this sample's treatment or condition label describes: live attenuated yellow fever vaccine strain. Two biological replicates of bulk PBMCs were collected at each blood-draw timepoint. A standard Ficoll-Paque protocol was used to isolate PBMCs from peripheral blood. TriZol was used to extract RNA from bulk PBMCs, CD4 and CD8 fractions, and dextramer-positive and dextramer-negative fractions. Note on this clonotype: Its antigen is still unknown. No base qualities exist here, and no much larger clone lies one base off it.

V sheds 5 bases and J sheds 1 base, leaving 18 bases between their ends. The CDR3, cysteine through phenylalanine, is 17 amino acids long. Solely the CDR3 DNA is kept, with 51 bases framed from the first base. Looking up the germline V gene yields CDR1 SGHVS and CDR2 FNYEAQ. This clonotype was obtained from a man younger than 45 who received the YFV17D yellow fever vaccine. The chain couples TRBV7-6 to TRBJ2-1; the D assignment is uncertain and may be TRBD1 or TRBD2, with 5 bases supporting each. Material: PBMCs, obtained on the day of the yellow fever booster vaccination. The sequenced DNA is TGTGCCAGCAGCCCCCCCGAGGGGCTTGGGTCCTACAATGAGCAGTTCTTC. Translated, this is CASSPPEGLGSYNEQFF.